Below, 29 T cell receptor beta chains from the same sample are listed, as sequenced in a study of cytomegalovirus exposure and HLA in healthy donors. 13 Jbeta primers and 60 Vbeta primers were used for the PCR. Some clones are missing from TCRdb's copy, which holds only in-frame ones; the method was immunoSEQ multiplex PCR. The sample shows 95,000 to 110,000 clones, under 85% of them seen only once. The sequenced sample was PBMCs. The receptors were sampled from a man aged 50-60 years in good health and CMV-seropositive.

V and J are TRBV7-3 and TRBJ2-3, with D maybe TRBD2 (6 bases). Germline V gene data show CDR1 as SGHTA and CDR2 as FQGTGA. The CDR3 is made up of 15 amino acids. V lost 1 base and J lost 4, with 12 bases in between. The CDR3 protein is CASSLSRETADTQYF. For the CDR3, the DNA is TGTGCCAGCAGCTTAAGTCGGGAGACGGCAGATACGCAGTATTTT.

V and J are TRBV10-3 and TRBJ2-7, with 9 bases fitting TRBD1. Germline V gives CDR1 ENHRY, CDR2 SYGVKD. The V and J ends lost 6 bases and 5 bases, in that order; junction bases with no gene match: 5. The CDR3 length is 13 residues. CDR3 nucleotide sequence: TGTGCCATCAGGGTGGGACAGGGCGACGAGCAGTACTTC. It translates to CAIRVGQGDEQYF.

This clone was counted once. This chain links TRBV7-2 with TRBJ2-7, with 12 bases that match TRBD2. CDR3 length: 18 residues. Germline V gene sequence: CDR1 SGHTA, CDR2 FQGNSA. The J segment lost 1 base and the V segment lost 2 bases, leaving 9 bases of the junction unmatched. DNA for the CDR3: TGTGCCAGCAGCTTAAAGTCTAGCGGGAGGGCCGCTTCCTACGAGCAGTACTTC. As protein: CASSLKSSGRAASYEQYF.

The rearrangement links TRBV5-1 to TRBJ1-1, with 10 bases identical to TRBD1. V was clipped by 4 bases and J by 6 bases; unmatched bases: 6. Germline assignment: CDR1 SGHRS and CDR2 YFSETQ. This CDR3 spans 14 amino acids. CDR3 nucleotide sequence: TGCGCCAGCAGCACAGGACAGGGGGGAGCTGAAGCTTTCTTT. It codes for CASSTGQGGAEAFF. Using reference TRBV5-1 and TRBJ1-1 for the parts outside the CDR3, the full variable domain is KAGVTQTPRYLIKTRGQQVTLSCSPISGHRSVSWYQQTPGQGLQFLFEYFSETQRNKGNFPGRFSGRQFSNSRSEMNVSTLELGDSALYLCASSTGQGGAEAFFGQGTRLTVV.

The chain carries TRBV11-2 and TRBJ2-2; D unresolved. Germline values: CDR1 SGHAT, CDR2 FQNNGV. Trimming cost V 0 bases and J 1 base, with 9 bases left between them. The CDR3 covers 16 residues. CDR3 amino acids: CASSLDLLLNTGELFF. The CDR3 DNA is TGTGCCAGCAGCTTAGATCTTTTGTTGAACACCGGGGAGCTGTTTTTT. Combining the CDR3 with reference TRBV11-2 and TRBJ2-2 gives the whole variable domain EAGVAQSPRYKIIEKRQSVAFWCNPISGHATLYWYQQILGQGPKLLIQFQNNGVVDDSQLPKDRFSAERLKGVDSTLKIQPAKLEDSAVYLCASSLDLLLNTGELFFGEGSRLTVL.

The chain couples TRBV4-3 to TRBJ2-5; 9 bases line up with TRBD1. Losses at the gene ends were 4 bases for V and 5 bases for J; bases not matched to a gene: 11. Per germline, CDR1 LGHNA and CDR2 YSLEER. The CDR3 is 16 residues long. The CDR3 nucleotides read TGCGCCAGCAGCCTACAGGGGGCCCTCACCAGGGAGACCCAGTACTTC. As protein: CASSLQGALTRETQYF.

In nucleotides, the CDR3 is TGTGCCTGGACCCAAGCGGGGATGAGCACAGATACGCAGTATTTT. This codes for CAWTQAGMSTDTQYF. The rearrangement uses TRBV30 and TRBJ2-3, with 7 positions matching TRBD2. The CDR3 has 15 amino acids. The germline V gene has CDR1 GTSNPN and CDR2 SVGIG (reference sequence). The J segment lost 0 bases and the V segment lost 4 bases, leaving 7 bases of the junction unmatched.

The V call is TRBV18, the J call TRBJ2-1; no clear D. V was clipped by 2 bases and J by 2 bases, with 4 bases between them. Germline V gene data show CDR1 as KGHSH and CDR2 as LQKENI. This CDR3 is 13 amino acids long. CDR3 bases: TGTGCCAGCTCACCAGAGACCTACAATGAGCAGTTCTTC. Protein: CASSPETYNEQFF. The full variable domain, with the rest looked up from reference TRBV18 and TRBJ2-1, is NAGVMQNPRHLVRRRGQEARLRCSPMKGHSHVYWYRQLPEEGLKFMVYLQKENIIDESGMPKERFSAEFPKEGPSILRIQQVVRGDSAAYFCASSPETYNEQFFGPGTRLTVL.

J is TRBJ2-1 and V is TRBV19; tentatively, D is TRBD2 (6 bases). The CDR3 sequence is 13 residues long. The germline V gene encodes CDR1 LNHDA and CDR2 SQIVND (reference sequence). The CDR3 coding sequence is TGTTCATCTAGCGCAACTCTCAACAATGAGCAGTTCTTC. Translating gives CSSSATLNNEQFF.

The V gene is TRBV30, the J gene TRBJ1-2; TRBD1 agrees at 8 bases. Germline assignment: CDR1 GTSNPN and CDR2 SVGIG (reference sequence). The CDR3 covers 15 residues. V gave up 3 bases and J gave up 2 bases; unmatched junction bases: 8. CDR3 loop: CAWRVQGAKNYGYTF. CDR3 bases: TGTGCCTGGAGGGTGCAGGGGGCAAAGAACTATGGCTACACCTTC.

The rearrangement links TRBV10-2 to TRBJ2-5; TRBD1 matches 7 bases. CDR3 length equals 13 residues. V gave up 7 bases and J gave up 9 bases; unmatched junction bases: 11. CDR1 is WSHSY and CDR2 is SAAADI in the germline V gene. CDR3 sequence reads: CASTEGRGTAQYF. DNA for the CDR3: TGCGCCAGCACCGAGGGCAGGGGGACCGCCCAGTACTTC.

The rearrangement links TRBV11-2 to TRBJ2-7; tentative D call: TRBD2 (6 bases). The CDR3 spans 15 residues. The germline V gene has CDR1 SGHAT and CDR2 FQNNGV. V lost 2 bases and J lost 2, with 13 bases in between. Written as DNA, the CDR3 is TGTGCCAGCAGCTTAATGGGGACTCCCGCCTACGAGCAGTACTTC. It is translated as CASSLMGTPAYEQYF.

The rearrangement joins TRBV28 to TRBJ2-7; a possible D gene is TRBD1 (5 bases). CDR1 MDHEN and CDR2 SYDVKM come from the germline V gene. V was clipped by 5 bases and J by 0 bases, with 17 bases between them. This CDR3 is 16 amino acids long. The CDR3 DNA reads as TGTGCCAGCAGTCACCCGTTGGGGCGCTCCTCCTACGAGCAGTACTTC. Amino acid sequence: CASSHPLGRSSYEQYF.

The count of this clone is one. The chain employs TRBV11-1 and TRBJ2-5; D may be TRBD2 (6 bases). Trimming cost V 7 bases and J 5 bases, with 8 bases left between them. Germline loops: CDR1 SGHAT, CDR2 FQDESV (reference sequence). The CDR3 spans 11 residues. This chain's CDR3 is CASTGGETQYF. CDR3 bases: TGTGCCAGCACCGGAGGGGAGACCCAGTACTTC.

V is TRBV19 and J is TRBJ1-5; 7 bases match TRBD1. The CDR3 is 14 residues long. CDR1 is LNHDA and CDR2 is SQIVND in the germline V gene (reference sequence). Losses at the gene ends were 6 bases for V and 4 bases for J; bases not matched to a gene: 6. The CDR3 DNA reads as TGTGCCAGTAGCAGAGGGGGCGGGAATCAGCCCCAGCATTTT. It is translated as CASSRGGGNQPQHF.

The chain has TRBV18 and TRBJ2-1; possible D gene TRBD2, 6 bases. Germline CDR1 KGHSH, CDR2 LQKENI. Trimming removed 3 bases from V and 9 bases from J, with 18 bases in between. There are 15 residues in the CDR3. CDR3 amino acids: CASSPPGPAGGEQFF. The CDR3, as DNA: TGTGCCAGCTCACCGCCGGGCCCAGCCGGGGGTGAGCAGTTCTTC.

The chain has TRBV10-3 and TRBJ2-2; 10 positions agree with TRBD2. Trimming took 10 bases from V and 2 from J; bases not matched to a gene: 4. CDR3 length: 14 residues. From germline, CDR1 is ENHRY and CDR2 SYGVKD. Here the CDR3 reads CATGLAANTGELFF. Here the CDR3 DNA reads TGTGCCACCGGACTAGCGGCCAACACCGGGGAGCTGTTTTTT.

This clone was observed a single time. The junction and the germline gene differ at one end; a read error may be behind it. The rearrangement joins TRBV5-1 to TRBJ1-5; maybe TRBD1 (5 bases). CDR1 SGHRS and CDR2 YFSETQ come from the germline V gene. This CDR3 spans 14 amino acids. The CDR3 is CASSPGRTDQPRHF. CDR3 nucleotides: TGCGCCAGCAGCCCAGGGAGGACGGACCAGCCCCGGCATTTT.

The chain has TRBV7-8 and TRBJ2-5; 8 bases fit TRBD2. Trimming took 4 bases from V and 5 from J; bases not matched to a gene: 9. Germline V gives CDR1 SGHVS, CDR2 FQNEAQ. The CDR3 is made up of 15 amino acids. The CDR3 loop reads CASSSQRERRETQYF. The CDR3 nucleotides are TGTGCCAGCAGCTCCCAGCGGGAGCGCCGGGAGACCCAGTACTTC.

The rearrangement uses TRBV7-9 and TRBJ2-7, with TRBD1 matching 12 bases. The CDR3 has 15 residues. With V trimmed by 4 bases and J by 7 bases, 8 bases remained unmatched. The germline V gene has CDR1 SEHNR and CDR2 FQNEAQ (reference sequence). The CDR3, as DNA: TGTGCCAGCAGCTCCCGGGACAGGGGGCAAGTAGAGCAGTACTTC. It specifies CASSSRDRGQVEQYF. Together with reference TRBV7-9 and TRBJ2-7, the CDR3 gives the full variable domain: DTGVSQNPRHKITKRGQNVTFRCDPISEHNRLYWYRQTLGQGPEFLTYFQNEAQLEKSRLLSDRFSAERPKGSFSTLEIQRTEQGDSAMYLCASSSRDRGQVEQYFGPGTRLTVT.

This clone came up once. The genes are TRBV30 and TRBJ2-2, with 11 bases fitting TRBD2. Germline V lookup: CDR1 GTSNPN, CDR2 SVGIG (reference sequence). The CDR3 length is 15 residues. The J segment lost 0 bases and the V segment lost 3 bases, leaving 0 bases of the junction unmatched. The CDR3: CAWRTSGTNTGELFF. The CDR3 DNA is TGTGCCTGGAGGACTAGCGGGACGAACACCGGGGAGCTGTTTTTT.

The chain is built from TRBV19 and TRBJ1-2, with unresolved D. CDR3 length equals 17 residues. V was pared by 5 bases and J by 2 bases, with 21 bases between. CDR1 is LNHDA and CDR2 is SQIVND in the germline V gene (reference sequence). The DNA of the CDR3 is TGTGCCAGTAGTTTAAATTCCCTCGACTTGATCAACTATGGCTACACCTTC. Its protein is CASSLNSLDLINYGYTF.

This clone was counted only a few times. This rearrangement joins TRBV5-1 to TRBJ1-2; 10 bases agree with TRBD1. The junction had 4 bases not matched to a gene; V was cut back by 0 bases and J by 5 bases. Germline CDR1 reads SGHRS; CDR2 reads YFSETQ. This CDR3 is built from 15 residues. In DNA, the CDR3 is TGCGCCAGCAGCTTGGAACCGGGACAGGGGTATGGCTACACCTTC. As protein: CASSLEPGQGYGYTF.

A few counts support this clone. The genes are TRBV2 and TRBJ1-3; TRBD1 matches at 12 bases. The CDR3 extends over 16 amino acids. V was pared by 6 bases and J by 3 bases, with 6 bases of the junction left unmatched. Germline V gives CDR1 SNHLY, CDR2 FYNNEI. The CDR3 DNA reads as TGTGCCAGCAGAGTGGGGACAGGGGGCGGTGGAAACACCATATATTTT. It specifies CASRVGTGGGGNTIYF.

The chain employs TRBV10-3 and TRBJ2-6; TRBD1 aligns across 9 bases. The germline gives CDR1 ENHRY, CDR2 SYGVKD. The CDR3 length is 17 residues. The V gene end was trimmed by 4 bases and the J gene end by 4 bases; junction bases not matched to a gene: 8. CDR3 sequence reads: CAISAQGAVLGANVLTF. The CDR3 DNA is TGTGCCATCAGTGCACAGGGGGCGGTTTTGGGGGCCAACGTCCTGACTTTC.

J is TRBJ2-5 and V is TRBV7-9, with a tentative D call TRBD1 (6 bases). Germline loops: CDR1 SEHNR, CDR2 FQNEAQ (reference sequence). V was shortened by 1 base and J by 5 bases, with 11 bases between the two germline ends. This CDR3 spans 14 amino acids. CDR3 sequence: CASSLGNRAETQYF. The DNA for the CDR3 is TGTGCCAGCAGCTTAGGGAACAGGGCGGAGACCCAGTACTTC.

This clone showed up just once. The chain links TRBV9 to TRBJ2-1, with 11 bases that match TRBD2. Trimming removed 4 bases from V and 1 base from J; junction bases left unmatched: 16. CDR3 length: 20 residues. Germline loops: CDR1 SGDLS, CDR2 YYNGEE. The CDR3 region is CASSLTTQGTSGKSYNEQFF. In DNA, the CDR3 is TGTGCCAGCAGCCTCACCACACAGGGGACTAGCGGAAAATCCTACAATGAGCAGTTCTTC. The variable domain in full, completed from reference TRBV9 and TRBJ2-1, reads DSGVTQTPKHLITATGQRVTLRCSPRSGDLSVYWYQQSLDQGLQFLIQYYNGEERAKGNILERFSAQQFPDLHSELNLSSLELGDSALYFCASSLTTQGTSGKSYNEQFFGPGTRLTVL.

This chain joins TRBV14 and TRBJ2-3, with 12 bases aligning to TRBD2. Trimming removed 2 bases from V and 3 bases from J; junction bases left unmatched: 12. The CDR3 sequence is 19 residues long. Germline CDR1 and CDR2: SGHDN and FVKESK. The CDR3 sequence: CASSQTPKLTSGRTDTQYF. In nucleotides, the CDR3 is TGTGCCAGCAGCCAAACCCCTAAACTGACTAGCGGGAGAACAGATACGCAGTATTTT.

The chain employs TRBV7-2 and TRBJ1-6; the match to TRBD1 covers 8 bases. Germline V gives CDR1 SGHTA, CDR2 FQGNSA. The V segment lost 5 bases and the J segment 9 bases; nucleotides outside the gene matches: 9. This CDR3 has 15 residues. CDR3 sequence: CASSQTGESGSPLHF. The DNA of the CDR3 is TGTGCCAGCAGCCAGACAGGGGAAAGTGGTTCACCCCTCCACTTT.